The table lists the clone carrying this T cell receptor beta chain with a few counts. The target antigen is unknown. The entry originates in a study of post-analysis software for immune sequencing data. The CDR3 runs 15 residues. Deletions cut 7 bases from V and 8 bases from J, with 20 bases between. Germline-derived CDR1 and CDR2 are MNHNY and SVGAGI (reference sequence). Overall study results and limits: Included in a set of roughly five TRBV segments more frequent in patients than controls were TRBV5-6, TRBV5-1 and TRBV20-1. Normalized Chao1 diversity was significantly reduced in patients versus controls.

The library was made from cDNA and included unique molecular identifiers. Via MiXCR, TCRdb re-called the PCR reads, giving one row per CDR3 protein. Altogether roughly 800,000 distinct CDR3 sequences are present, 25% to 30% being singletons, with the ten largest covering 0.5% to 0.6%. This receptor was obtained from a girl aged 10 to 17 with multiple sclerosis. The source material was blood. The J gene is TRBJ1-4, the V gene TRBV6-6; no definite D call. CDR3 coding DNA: TGTGCCAGCACCCACCCCGGGGAATGGAAGGAAAAACTGTTTTTT. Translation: CASTHPGEWKEKLFF.